These 14 T cell receptor beta chains share one sample of origin, sequenced in a study of T cell responses to AZD1222 COVID-19 vaccine. Some clones are missing from TCRdb's copy, which holds only in-frame ones; the method was immunoSEQ multiplex PCR. This table has approximately 140,000 clones, roughly 90% appearing once. Specimen: peripheral blood, collected on day 0 of AZD1222 vaccination. The receptors stem from an adult in good health.

The chain links TRBV6-2 or TRBV6-3 to TRBJ1-5, with D unclear. CDR1 and CDR2 from the germline V gene are MNHEY and SVGEGT. Trimming took 5 bases from V and 7 from J, leaving 15 bases between them. The CDR3 totals 14 residues. CDR3 sequence (DNA): TGTGCCAGCAGTATGGGGTCGGCGGAGCAGCCCCAGCATTTT. Its translation: CASSMGSAEQPQHF.

V is TRBV29-1 and J is TRBJ1-1; 8 bases map to TRBD1. This CDR3 region has 14 residues. Germline V gene sequence: CDR1 SQVTM, CDR2 ANQGSEA. This CDR3 is CRLGAGGKNTEAFF. CDR3 bases: TGCAGGTTGGGGGCAGGGGGCAAGAACACTGAAGCTTTCTTT. Combining the CDR3 with reference TRBV29-1 and TRBJ1-1 gives the whole variable domain SAVISQKPSRDICQRGTSLTIQCQVDSQVTMMFWYRQQPGQSLTLIATANQGSEATYESGFVIDKFPISRPNLTFSTLTVSNMSPEDSSIYLCRLGAGGKNTEAFFGQGTRLTVV.

This rearrangement joins TRBV7-3 to TRBJ2-1; D may be TRBD2 (6 bases). Trimming pared 3 bases from V and 0 bases from J, leaving 6 bases between. The CDR3 runs to 14 residues. The germline gives CDR1 SGHTA, CDR2 FQGTGA. The CDR3: CASSLEGSYNEQFF. In DNA, the CDR3 is TGTGCCAGCAGCTTGGAGGGCTCCTACAATGAGCAGTTCTTC.

The chain has TRBV12-3 or TRBV12-4 and TRBJ2-1; D perhaps matches TRBD2 (6 bases). V lost 11 bases and J lost 3, with 11 bases in between. This CDR3 is 12 amino acids long. Here the CDR3 DNA reads TGTGCCGACGCGGGAAGCTACAATGAGCAGTTCTTC. Its translation is CADAGSYNEQFF.

This clone was observed a few times. The chain couples TRBV1 to TRBJ2-1; no DNA check was done on the table's D call, TRBD2. TRBV1 is annotated as a pseudogene. The length of the CDR3 is 16 residues. The chain's CDR3 is CTSSQENSCSYNEQFF. CDR3 DNA sequence: TGCACCAGCAGCCAAGAGAACTCCTGCTCCTACAATGAGCAGTTCTTC.

The chain combines TRBV9 with TRBJ2-1; perhaps TRBD2 as D (5 bases). This CDR3 is built from 11 residues. Trimming left V 5 bases short and J 9 bases short, with 9 bases between. CDR1 and CDR2 (germline): SGDLS, YYNGEE. The CDR3 sequence is CASRRGGEQFF. The CDR3 coding sequence is TGTGCCAGCAGAAGAGGAGGTGAGCAGTTCTTC.

The chain recombines TRBV29-1 with TRBJ1-1, with no clear D. The CDR3 is 15 amino acids. Germline CDR1 is SQVTM and CDR2 is ANQGSEA. Deletions cut 3 bases from V and 1 base from J, with 15 bases between. CDR3: CSVEEEGRTNTEAFF. CDR3 in DNA: TGCAGCGTTGAGGAGGAGGGCAGGACGAACACTGAAGCTTTCTTT. Supplemented by reference TRBV29-1 and TRBJ1-1, the full variable domain reads SAVISQKPSRDICQRGTSLTIQCQVDSQVTMMFWYRQQPGQSLTLIATANQGSEATYESGFVIDKFPISRPNLTFSTLTVSNMSPEDSSIYLCSVEEEGRTNTEAFFGQGTRLTVV.

V and J are TRBV25-1 and TRBJ1-1; D gene unclear. The germline V gene has CDR1 MGHDK and CDR2 SYGVNS. The CDR3 runs 13 residues. V was clipped by 7 bases and J by 12 bases, with 21 bases between them. The CDR3 is CASIGDAPRKTFF. CDR3 coding DNA: TGTGCCAGCATAGGTGATGCCCCTCGGAAAACTTTCTTT.

The rearrangement uses TRBV5-4 and TRBJ2-1; 14 nucleotides align to TRBD2. This CDR3 spans 18 amino acids. Germline V gene sequence: CDR1 SGHNT, CDR2 YYREEE (reference sequence). The junction had 10 bases not matched to a gene; V was cut back by 4 bases and J by 4 bases. CDR3: CASSSQGLAGGFYNEQFF. The DNA for the CDR3 is TGTGCCAGCAGCAGTCAAGGACTAGCGGGGGGCTTTTACAATGAGCAGTTCTTC. Full variable domain (rest looked up from reference TRBV5-4 and TRBJ2-1): ETGVTQSPTHLIKTRGQQVTLRCSSQSGHNTVSWYQQALGQGPQFIFQYYREEENGRGNFPPRFSGLQFPNYSSELNVNALELDDSALYLCASSSQGLAGGFYNEQFFGPGTRLTVL.

The J gene is TRBJ1-5, the V gene TRBV7-2; perhaps TRBD1 as D (5 bases). The CDR3 totals 15 residues. Trimming pared 8 bases from V and 7 bases from J, leaving 21 bases between. Germline CDR1 SGHTA, CDR2 FQGNSA. The CDR3 DNA is TGTGCCAGCTTACTGAGGGGAGGGACGGTGCAGCCCCAGCATTTT. It translates to CASLLRGGTVQPQHF.

The rearrangement links TRBV14 to TRBJ1-6, with D perhaps matching TRBD1 (5 bases). Germline loops: CDR1 SGHDN, CDR2 FVKESK. The CDR3 runs 15 residues. The ends were cut back, 1 base at V and 11 bases at J, with 15 bases in the middle. The CDR3 loop is CASSQAGGDGTPLHF. The DNA of the CDR3 is TGTGCCAGCAGCCAAGCGGGCGGGGACGGTACACCCCTCCACTTT.

The chain links TRBV5-1 to TRBJ2-7, with 7 bases matching TRBD1. CDR1 SGHRS and CDR2 YFSETQ come from the germline V gene. This CDR3 has 13 amino acids. With 5 bases clipped from V and 3 bases from J, the junction kept 5 bases outside the gene matches. CDR3 DNA: TGCGCCAGCAGTCCGGACAGGATCTACGAGCAGTACTTC. Encoded protein: CASSPDRIYEQYF.

This chain links TRBV18 with TRBJ1-3, with D unresolved. The ends were cut back, 6 bases at V and 0 bases at J, with 12 bases in the middle. Germline V gene data show CDR1 as KGHSH and CDR2 as LQKENI. CDR3 length: 15 amino acids. The CDR3 DNA sequence: TGTGCCAGCTCTCCCCGTCCCTCCTCTGGAAACACCATATATTTT. Translation gives CASSPRPSSGNTIYF.

V usage is TRBV27 and J usage is TRBJ2-5; 13 nucleotides align to TRBD2. CDR1 is MNHEY and CDR2 is SMNVEV in the germline V gene (reference sequence). The V and J ends lost 3 bases and 2 bases, in that order; junction bases with no gene match: 6. This CDR3 contains 17 residues. This CDR3 is CASSFRSGLAGQETQYF. The CDR3 DNA reads as TGTGCCAGCAGTTTCCGTTCGGGACTAGCGGGACAAGAGACCCAGTACTTC.